These 5 T cell receptor beta chains originate from one sample sequenced in a study of blood T cell repertoires in COVID-19. TCRdb's table, derived via immunoSEQ multiplex PCR, lists solely in-frame clones and lacks some. The sample consists of 95,000 to 150,000 clones, 86% of them appearing once. Input material: peripheral blood. These receptors were taken from a human donor in a cohort sampled during active COVID-19.

The sample holds one count of this clone. The chain links TRBV2 to TRBJ2-6; possible D gene TRBD1, 6 bases. The CDR3 totals 15 residues. Germline V lookup: CDR1 SNHLY, CDR2 FYNNEI. V was trimmed by 5 bases and J by 2 bases, leaving 10 bases between them. DNA of the CDR3: TGTGCCAGCAGTCCGGACAGAGCTGGGGCCAACGTCCTGACTTTC. This gives the protein CASSPDRAGANVLTF.

CDR3 protein: CASSSGTTSNQPQHF. CDR3 sequence (DNA): TGTGCCAGCAGCAGCGGGACAACAAGCAATCAGCCCCAGCATTTT. The rearrangement joins TRBV5-5 to TRBJ1-5; D is perhaps TRBD1 (6 bases). The germline V gene has CDR1 SGHKS and CDR2 YYEKEE (reference sequence). The V and J ends lost 4 bases and 1 base respectively, with 12 bases between them. The CDR3 has 15 residues. The full variable domain, in which reference TRBV5-5 and TRBJ1-5 provide the parts outside the CDR3, is DAGVTQSPTHLIKTRGQQVTLRCSPISGHKSVSWYQQVLGQGPQFIFQYYEKEERGRGNFPDRFSARQFPNYSSELNVNALLLGDSALYLCASSSGTTSNQPQHFGDGTRLSIL.

The rearrangement links TRBV6-5 to TRBJ2-3; TRBD1 might be the D (6 bases). The germline CDR1 and CDR2 sequences are MNHEY and SVGAGI. Trimming took 2 bases from V and 7 from J, leaving 13 bases between them. The CDR3 loop spans 14 amino acids. CDR3 sequence (DNA): TGTGCCAGCAGTTACGGACCACAGGGATATACGCAGTATTTT. It translates to CASSYGPQGYTQYF.

The V gene is TRBV3-1 (or the pseudogene TRBV3-2), the J gene TRBJ1-2; possibly TRBD1 for D (5 bases). Germline CDR1 is LGHDT and CDR2 is YNNKEL (reference sequence). The CDR3 is 16 residues long. V was clipped by 0 bases and J by 5 bases, with 16 bases between them. The CDR3 bases are TGTGCCAGCAGCCAAGATTTGATAGGACGGGGGTATGGCTACACCTTC. This encodes CASSQDLIGRGYGYTF.

The sample holds a few counts of this clone. This chain joins TRBV5-1 and TRBJ2-1; D not resolved. Trimming cost V 0 bases and J 2 bases, with 9 bases left between them. The CDR3 is made up of 15 amino acids. In germline, CDR1 is SGHRS, CDR2 YFSETQ. This CDR3 is CASSLDSVTYNEQFF. The DNA of the CDR3 is TGCGCCAGCAGCTTGGACTCGGTGACCTACAATGAGCAGTTCTTC.